Listed below are T cell receptor beta chains from one sample, sequenced in a study of CD8 T cells in ankylosing spondylitis. TCRdb analysed the 5' RACE reads with MiXCR anew, one entry per CDR3 protein. In the table there are about 220,000 distinct CDR3 sequences, roughly 6.6% of which are singletons. Specimen: blood, either unsorted or a sorted T cell fraction (not recorded which). Receptors were obtained from a male donor with ankylosing spondylitis. Both conserved end residues are part of each CDR3. The order of the fields is clone size, V gene, D gene, J gene, CDR3 protein, CDR3 DNA. A D gene is named only where the DNA matches it firmly. Some rows mark clone size as missing; the rest say once, few, many or name a class of expanded clone.

size: .; V: TRBV6-5; D: .; J: TRBJ1-1; CDR3: CASSYSGSRTEAFF; DNA: TGTGCCAGCAGTTACAGCGGTTCTCGGACTGAAGCTTTCTTT
size: .; V: TRBV6-2/TRBV6-3; D: .; J: TRBJ1-3; CDR3: CASSWTVGSGNTIYF; DNA: TGTGCCAGCAGTTGGACGGTGGGCTCTGGAAACACCATATATTTT
size: .; V: TRBV2; D: TRBD2; J: TRBJ2-1; CDR3: CASSVIAGGPNEQFF; DNA: TGTGCCAGCAGTGTAATAGCGGGGGGGCCAAATGAGCAGTTCTTC
size: many; V: TRBV6-1; D: TRBD1; J: TRBJ1-2; CDR3: CASRTRDSFIYGYTF; DNA: TGTGCCAGCAGGACCCGGGACAGCTTCATATATGGCTACACCTTC
size: few; V: TRBV19; D: .; J: TRBJ2-1; CDR3: CASRGDRPSSYNEQFF; DNA: TGTGCCAGTAGAGGTGACCGACCGAGCTCCTACAATGAGCAGTTCTTC
size: many; V: TRBV7-9; D: TRBD2; J: TRBJ2-3; CDR3: CASSPGTSETDTQYF; DNA: TGTGCCAGCAGCCCAGGGACTAGCGAGACAGATACGCAGTATTTT
size: many; V: TRBV7-2; D: TRBD1; J: TRBJ2-6; CDR3: CASSYGTGVSGANVLTF; DNA: TGTGCCAGCAGCTACGGGACAGGGGTCTCTGGGGCCAACGTCCTGACTTTC
size: .; V: TRBV5-5; D: .; J: TRBJ2-7; CDR3: CASSLGSPHLTSYEQYF; DNA: TGTGCCAGCAGCTTGGGATCTCCACACCTTACCTCCTACGAGCAGTACTTC
size: few; V: TRBV7-8; D: .; J: TRBJ2-7; CDR3: CASRTGLNYEQYF; DNA: TGTGCCAGCAGAACAGGGTTAAACTACGAGCAGTACTTC
size: many; V: TRBV7-9; D: .; J: TRBJ2-2; CDR3: CASPVGTAGELFF; DNA: TGTGCCAGTCCCGTTGGGACCGCCGGGGAGCTGTTTTTT
size: many; V: TRBV12-3/TRBV12-4; D: .; J: TRBJ1-5; CDR3: CASSFAEDQPQHF; DNA: TGTGCCAGCAGTTTTGCAGAGGATCAGCCCCAGCATTTT
size: few; V: TRBV4-1; D: .; J: TRBJ2-1; CDR3: CASSRGQDSYNEQFF; DNA: TGCGCCAGCAGCCGGGGACAAGACTCCTACAATGAGCAGTTCTTC